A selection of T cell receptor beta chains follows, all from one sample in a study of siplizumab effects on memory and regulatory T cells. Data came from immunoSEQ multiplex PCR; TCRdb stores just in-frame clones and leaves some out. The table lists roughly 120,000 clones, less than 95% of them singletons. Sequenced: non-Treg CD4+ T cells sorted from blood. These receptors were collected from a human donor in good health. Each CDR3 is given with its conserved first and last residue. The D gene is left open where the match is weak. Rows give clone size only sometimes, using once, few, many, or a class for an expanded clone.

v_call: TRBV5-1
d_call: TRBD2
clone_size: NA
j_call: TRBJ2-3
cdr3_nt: TGCGCCAGCAGCTTAGCCGGGGGGTCCAGGGATACGCAGTATTTT
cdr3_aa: CASSLAGGSRDTQYF

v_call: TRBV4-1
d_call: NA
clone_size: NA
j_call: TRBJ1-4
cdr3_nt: TGCGCCAGCAGCCGAAGTTACGTCAGCCTAGGGGGTGAAAAACTGTTTTTT
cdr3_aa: CASSRSYVSLGGEKLFF

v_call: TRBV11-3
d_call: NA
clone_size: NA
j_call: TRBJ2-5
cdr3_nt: TGTGCCAGCAGCCCCGCACCGGGTTCAGGAGAGACCCAGTACTTC
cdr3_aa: CASSPAPGSGETQYF

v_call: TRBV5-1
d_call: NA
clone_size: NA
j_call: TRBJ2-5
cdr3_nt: TGCGCCAGCAGCTTGGACCTTAACCAAGAGACCCAGTACTTC
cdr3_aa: CASSLDLNQETQYF

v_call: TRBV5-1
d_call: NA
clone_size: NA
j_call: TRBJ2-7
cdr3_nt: TGCGCCAGCAGCTTGGAGGGGCAGGGAGGCTACGAGCAGTACTTC
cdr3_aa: CASSLEGQGGYEQYF

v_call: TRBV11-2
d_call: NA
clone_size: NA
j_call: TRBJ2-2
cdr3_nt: TGTGCCAGCAGCTTAGATCTGTGGGGGGGCGACACCGGGGAGCTGTTTTTT
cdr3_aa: CASSLDLWGGDTGELFF

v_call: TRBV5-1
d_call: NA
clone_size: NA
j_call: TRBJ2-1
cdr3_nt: TGCGCCAGCAGCTTGGTCCTAGGTAGGAATGAGCAGTTCTTC
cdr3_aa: CASSLVLGRNEQFF

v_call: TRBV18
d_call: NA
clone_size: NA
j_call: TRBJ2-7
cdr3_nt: TGTGCCAGCTCACCACCATCTGGGGACGAGCAGTACTTC
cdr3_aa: CASSPPSGDEQYF

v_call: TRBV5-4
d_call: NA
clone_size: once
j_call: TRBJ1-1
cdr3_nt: TGTGCCAGCAGCTTGGCAGGTCCCCCCACTGAAGCTTTCTTT
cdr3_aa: CASSLAGPPTEAFF

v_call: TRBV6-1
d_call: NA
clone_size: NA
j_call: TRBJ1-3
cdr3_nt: TGTGCCAGCACTATCGGTATTTCTGGAAACACCATATATTTT
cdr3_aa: CASTIGISGNTIYF

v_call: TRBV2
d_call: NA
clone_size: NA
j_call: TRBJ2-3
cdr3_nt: TGTGCCAGCAGTGAATGGGACAGCACAGATACGCAGTATTTT
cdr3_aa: CASSEWDSTDTQYF

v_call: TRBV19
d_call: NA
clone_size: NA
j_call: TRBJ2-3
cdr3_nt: TGTGCCAGTAGTATACAGGGGAGGAGAACAGATACGCAGTATTTT
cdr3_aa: CASSIQGRRTDTQYF

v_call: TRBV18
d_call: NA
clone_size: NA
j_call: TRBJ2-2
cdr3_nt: TGTGCCAGCTCACCACTAGGGACGGACAACACCGGGGAGCTGTTTTTT
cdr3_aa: CASSPLGTDNTGELFF

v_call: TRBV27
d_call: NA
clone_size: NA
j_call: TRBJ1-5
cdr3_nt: TGTGCCAGCAGTCCGAGGACCGCCATAGAGCCCCAGCATTTT
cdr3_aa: CASSPRTAIEPQHF

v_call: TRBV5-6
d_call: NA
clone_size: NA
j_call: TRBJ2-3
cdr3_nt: TGTGCCAGCCGGTTAATTGCAGATACGCAGTATTTT
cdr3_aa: CASRLIADTQYF

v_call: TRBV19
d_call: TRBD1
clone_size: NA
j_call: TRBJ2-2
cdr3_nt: TGTGCCACTAGTGGACAGGGGGTCGGGGAGCTGTTTTTT
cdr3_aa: CATSGQGVGELFF

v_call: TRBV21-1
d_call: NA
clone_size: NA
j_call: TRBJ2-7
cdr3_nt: TGTGCCAGCAGCAAGCGGGGTACCCCATGCTACGAGCAGTACTTC
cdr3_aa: CASSKRGTPCYEQYF

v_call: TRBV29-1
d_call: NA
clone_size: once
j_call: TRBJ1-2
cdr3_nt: TGCAGCGTTGCCGGGTCGCGGTATGGCTACACCTTC
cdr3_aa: CSVAGSRYGYTF

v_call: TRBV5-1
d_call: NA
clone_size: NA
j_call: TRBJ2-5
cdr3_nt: TGCGCCAGCAGCTTGGGTACGGGGACGGGGGAGACCCAGTACTTC
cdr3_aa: CASSLGTGTGETQYF

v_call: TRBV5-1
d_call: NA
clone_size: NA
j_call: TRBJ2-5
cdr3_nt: TGCGCCAGCGGTCTCTCCGGGACACCGGGAGAGACCCAGTACTTC
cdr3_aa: CASGLSGTPGETQYF